This TCR beta chain was recovered during a study of blood T cells in healthy people across ages. General study findings and limits: Any conclusive comparison of naive versus antigen-experienced cells was prevented by using unsorted PBMCs. A greater number of naive CD4+ cells and higher diversity distinguished long-lived donors from aged donors. The percentage of naive T cells correlated strongly with TCR beta diversity.

V was shortened by 4 bases and J by 4 bases, with 20 bases between the two germline ends. The CDR3 covers 16 residues. Germline V gives CDR1 SGHDN, CDR2 FVKESK. There are many counts of this clonotype. What it binds is not known. Primed by a sample-barcoded 5' primer and a J-beta primer mix, a second PCR proceeded for roughly 7 to 11 cycles. TCRdb ran MiXCR on the 5' RACE reads and lists one entry per CDR3 protein. The sample includes 850,000 to 950,000 distinct CDR3 sequences, around 26% of them seen just once. The sample consisted of blood. The source of this sequence is a woman aged 80 or over in good health. The chain has TRBV14 and TRBJ2-7; D is possibly TRBD2 (6 bases). CDR3: CASSPGRTTVGYEQYF. The CDR3, as DNA: TGTGCCAGCAGCCCCGGTCGGACTACCGTGGGATACGAGCAGTACTTC.